The clone carrying this T cell receptor (beta chain) was recorded once. The antigen remains undetermined. Clones were read by immunoSEQ multiplex PCR, and TCRdb kept only the in-frame ones, dropping some. The repertoire holds approximately 89,000 clones, 85% to 95% seen once, with 1.1% in the top ten. These data belong to a study of graft-versus-host responses after intestinal transplantation. Study context: Anti-thymocyte globulin served as induction for all recipients, who then took tacrolimus and steroids for about three years.

V lost 3 bases, J lost 2 bases, and 18 bases lay in between. The germline V gene encodes CDR1 SGHKS and CDR2 YYEKEE (reference sequence). The CDR3 covers 16 residues. This receptor was identified in a human donor who was the organ donor for an intestinal transplant. The sample consisted of unstimulated CD8+ T cells sorted from spleen or lymph node cells, taken before transplant. The gene calls are TRBV5-5 and TRBJ2-7, with a weak D call TRBD1 (6 bases). The CDR3 bases are TGTGCCAGCAGCTCCCTCCAGGGGCTCCTCGCCTACGAGCAGTACTTC. It codes for CASSSLQGLLAYEQYF.